The 23 T cell receptor beta chains below were found in one sample sequenced in a study of tumor-infiltrating lymphocytes in primary liver carcinoma. A constant-region primer primed TCR beta cDNA synthesis from 500 ng of total RNA. For TCR beta, libraries were produced by three nested multiplex PCR rounds using slightly modified ARM-PCR. Researchers ran the first two PCR rounds for 9 to 10 cycles each with TRBV1-TRBV30 forward primers and a C-beta reverse primer. TCRdb processed the multiplex PCR reads anew with MiXCR; each CDR3 protein has one entry. Among more than 75,000 distinct CDR3 sequences, around 70% were seen once, and the ten largest hold 19%. The tissue used was unsorted bulk material of about 19-33 mg. RNA and DNA were co-extracted from it with the AllPrep DNA/RNA mini kit. Sequenced material: liver tumor tissue from sampling region 1. Subset specified: tumor region T1, superior pole. The receptors originated from a man aged 40-49 years with primary liver carcinoma and hepatitis B virus infection.

Regarding this clonotype: Germline is not matched at one junction end, which may reflect a read error. The chain links TRBV6-5 to TRBJ2-2; the D gene is possibly TRBD2 (5 bases). CDR3 length: 15 residues. In germline, CDR1 is MNHEY, CDR2 SVGAGI. This CDR3 reads CVSSNAVDGTGEQFF. CDR3 nucleotides: TGTGTCAGCAGTAACGCAGTGGACGGCACCGGGGAGCAGTTTTTT.

Turning to this clonotype: One base away lies a much larger clone, so this may be a sequencing read error. J is TRBJ2-7 and V is TRBV5-1, with D perhaps matching TRBD1 or TRBD2 (6 bases each). The CDR3 consists of 17 residues. With 5 bases removed from V and 5 bases from J, the gap between germline ends came to 26 bases. Germline CDR1 SGHRS, CDR2 YFSETQ. Here the CDR3 DNA reads TGCGCCAGCAGAGCTTGGGGGGCAGGGAATCGTCTCCACGAGCAGTACTTC. Amino acids: CASRAWGAGNRLHEQYF.

The chain combines TRBV6-2 or TRBV6-3 with TRBJ2-6; 7 bases fit TRBD2. The junction had 24 bases not matched to a gene; V was cut back by 10 bases and J by 0 bases. The CDR3 has 21 residues. Germline CDR1 reads MNHEY; CDR2 reads SVGEGT. CDR3 sequence reads: CAITRGRRGSSGASGANVLTF. The DNA for the CDR3 is TGTGCCATCACCCGCGGGAGACGTGGGTCTAGCGGCGCCTCTGGGGCCAACGTCCTGACTTTC.

Regarding this clonotype: An end of the junction does not agree with germline; a read error may underlie this. Here the CDR3 reads CVSSLGGQPTYTRYF. The CDR3 coding sequence is TGTGTCAGCAGCTTAGGGGGACAGCCCACATATACGCGGTATTTT. The chain links TRBV11-3 to TRBJ2-3; the match to TRBD1 covers 7 bases. The CDR3 contains 15 residues. Germline values: CDR1 SGHNT, CDR2 YENEEA.

In the case of this clonotype: A much larger clone lies a single base off, so this may be a read error. This chain joins TRBV28 and TRBJ1-4; a possible D gene is TRBD1 (5 bases). This CDR3 has 14 residues. Per germline, CDR1 MDHEN and CDR2 SYDVKM. V was clipped by 3 bases and J by 8 bases, with 13 bases between them. The CDR3 coding sequence is TGTGCCAGCAGTTTTATGGGGCTTCGGGAAAAACTGTTTTTT. This sequence encodes CASSFMGLREKLFF. Supplemented by reference TRBV28 and TRBJ1-4, the full variable domain reads DVKVTQSSRYLVKRTGEKVFLECVQDMDHENMFWYRQDPGLGLRLIYFSYDVKMKEKGDIPEGYSVSREKKERFSLILESASTNQTSMYLCASSFMGLREKLFFGSGTQLSVL.

This clonotype was seen a handful of times. V gene TRBV20-1 combines with J gene TRBJ2-5, with TRBD2 identical over 8 bases. Per the germline V gene, CDR1 is DFQATT and CDR2 is SNEGSKA (reference sequence). This CDR3 has 15 residues. Trimming at V came to 0 bases and at J to 1 base, leaving 4 bases not matched to a gene. The CDR3 DNA reads TGCAGTGCTAGAGATAGTAGCGGGGTCCAAGAGACCCAGTACTTC. Protein product: CSARDSSGVQETQYF.

Note on this clonotype: This may be a read error: a much more frequent sequence differs by one nucleotide. The chain combines TRBV5-1 with TRBJ2-7; D is unclear. This CDR3 contains 15 residues. CDR1 and CDR2 from the germline V gene are SGHRS and YFSETQ. Trimming removed 2 bases from V and 5 bases from J, with 17 bases in between. The CDR3 sequence: CASSFAGNQKNEQYF. In DNA, the CDR3 is TGCGCCAGCAGCTTCGCTGGGAACCAAAAAAACGAGCAGTACTTC.

As to this clonotype: Mismatch with germline at one junction end may stem from a read error. The V and J genes are TRBV30 and TRBJ1-1; D not certain. The CDR3 has 13 residues. Germline V gene lookup returns CDR1 GTSNPN and CDR2 SVGIG (reference sequence). CDR3 sequence (DNA): TGTGCCTGTAGTGGGAAGGGTGACACTGAAGCTTTCTTT. Translation: CACSGKGDTEAFF.

This clonotype showed up just a few times. The CDR3 does not close with the conserved phenylalanine or tryptophan, likely indicating a read error. The chain employs TRBV6-5 and TRBJ1-2, with unresolved D. CDR3 length: 16 residues. The germline gives CDR1 MNHEY, CDR2 SVGAGI. The ends were cut back, 4 bases at V and 2 bases at J, with 17 bases in the middle. CDR3 DNA sequence: TGTGCCAGCAGTTCCGGGGTCGGGGTCGTCAACTATGGCTACACCTCC. Protein sequence: CASSSGVGVVNYGYTS.

The rearrangement uses TRBV29-1 and TRBJ1-2; 8 positions match TRBD1. Germline loops: CDR1 SQVTM, CDR2 ANQGSEA. This CDR3 comprises 13 residues. The CDR3 DNA follows: TGCAATGTTACAACAGGGGGGATGGATGGCTACACCTTC. As protein: CNVTTGGMDGYTF.

Concerning this clonotype itself: A read error may account for a junction end that differs from germline. J is TRBJ2-1 and V is TRBV7-3; TRBD2 might be the D (7 bases). The CDR3 extends over 13 amino acids. The germline V gene has CDR1 SGHTA and CDR2 FQGTGA. This chain's CDR3 is CTSSLNREGEQFF. The CDR3 nucleotides are TGTACCAGCAGCTTAAACAGGGAGGGTGAGCAGTTCTTC.

The chain recombines TRBV4-2 with TRBJ2-1; the D gene could be TRBD1 or TRBD2 (5 bases each). The CDR3 covers 21 residues. The germline gives CDR1 LGHNA, CDR2 YNFKEQ. V was clipped by 1 base and J by 0 bases, with 25 bases between them. The CDR3 nucleotides are TGTGCCAGCAGCCAAGGCTGGATTAGCGAGCAACGTGACAGCTCCTACAATGAGCAGTTCTTC. Protein product: CASSQGWISEQRDSSYNEQFF.

This clonotype appeared many times. The rearrangement links TRBV30 to TRBJ2-4, with D unclear. This CDR3 is built from 14 residues. Trimming left V 3 bases short and J 3 bases short, with 12 bases between. Per germline, CDR1 GTSNPN and CDR2 SVGIG (reference sequence). The CDR3 protein is CAWRPGPGKNIQYF. CDR3 in DNA: TGTGCCTGGAGGCCCGGACCAGGCAAAAACATTCAGTACTTC.

This clonotype was observed at least ten times. The chain recombines TRBV7-3 with TRBJ2-3; no definite D call. The V gene's germline CDR1 is SGHTA and CDR2 FQGTGA. The CDR3 contains 17 residues. V lost 5 bases and J 2 bases, leaving 20 bases between the germline ends. CDR3 DNA: TGTGCCAGCAGCGGCGAGCGAAACTTCCAGACCACAGATACGCAGTATTTT. It translates to CASSGERNFQTTDTQYF. Full variable domain (remainder filled in from reference TRBV7-3 and TRBJ2-3): GAGVSQTPSNKVTEKGKYVELRCDPISGHTALYWYRQSLGQGPEFLIYFQGTGAADDSGLPNDRFFAVRPEGSVSTLKIQRTERGDSAVYLCASSGERNFQTTDTQYFGPGTRLTVL.

Of note for this clonotype: Here the CDR3 omits its conserved ending phenylalanine or tryptophan, so a read error is the likely source. This sequence joins TRBV11-2 and TRBJ2-5; TRBD2 is a possible D gene (5 bases). Germline assignment: CDR1 SGHAT and CDR2 FQNNGV. This CDR3 has 13 amino acids. V was trimmed by 8 bases and J by 4 bases, leaving 14 bases between them. CDR3 in amino acids: CASCPRAGETQYY. CDR3 nucleotide sequence: TGTGCCAGCTGCCCGAGGGCGGGAGAGACCCAGTACTAC.

This rearrangement joins TRBV29-1 to TRBJ2-7; the D gene is possibly TRBD1 (5 bases). Germline CDR1 and CDR2: SQVTM and ANQGSEA. CDR3 length equals 14 residues. With 8 bases removed from V and 3 bases from J, the gap between germline ends came to 20 bases. The CDR3 region has the DNA TGCAGCACAGCCTACATGGGGCAAGGCTACGAGCAGTACTTC. It is translated as CSTAYMGQGYEQYF.

Worth noting for this clonotype: Relative to the germline gene, one junction end is altered; a read error may explain this. The V and J genes are TRBV6-5 and TRBJ2-5; D might be TRBD1 (5 bases). CDR1 and CDR2 (germline): MNHEY, SVGAGI. This CDR3 contains 14 residues. In DNA, the CDR3 is TGTGTCAGCAGTTACTCGGGCAGGGCTGAGACCCGGTACTTC. This gives the protein CVSSYSGRAETRYF.

About this clonotype: At one end the junction does not follow the germline gene, possibly because of a read error. The chain carries TRBV28 and TRBJ2-7, with D perhaps matching TRBD1 or TRBD2 (6 bases each). In germline, CDR1 is MDHEN, CDR2 SYDVKM. The CDR3 is made up of 16 amino acids. CDR3 bases: TGTGCCAGCGGGCTCAATCCACGGGGGCCCTCCTACGAGCGGTACTTC. Protein: CASGLNPRGPSYERYF.

On this clonotype: Given a much more abundant clone one base away, this may be a read error. The rearrangement uses TRBV6-4 and TRBJ2-3; D not certain. CDR3 length: 13 amino acids. The germline gives CDR1 MRHNA, CDR2 SNTAGT. The germline V and J ends were trimmed by 3 bases and 5 bases, with 9 bases remaining between them. The CDR3 is CASSDGWGDTQYF. The CDR3 nucleotides are TGTGCCAGCAGTGATGGATGGGGAGATACGCAGTATTTT.

This clonotype was picked up many times. V usage is TRBV12-3 or TRBV12-4 and J usage is TRBJ2-2; tentatively, D is TRBD1 (5 bases). V lost 2 bases, J lost 5 bases, and 18 bases lay in between. This CDR3 contains 17 residues. In DNA, the CDR3 is TGTGCCAGCAGTTTACATGTGAGGCGAAAGGGGACCGGGGAGCTGTTTTTT. This gives the protein CASSLHVRRKGTGELFF.

As for this clonotype: This likely comes from a read error, as the CDR3 has no conserved phenylalanine or tryptophan at its end. The J gene is TRBJ2-5, the V gene TRBV12-3 or TRBV12-4; D possibly corresponds to TRBD2 (5 bases). The CDR3 spans 15 residues. Trimming pared 3 bases from V and 4 bases from J, leaving 15 bases between. In DNA, the CDR3 is TGTGCCAGCAGTTTGTCGGAACTAGTCGGAGAGACCCAGTACTTA. Encoded protein: CASSLSELVGETQYL.

Concerning this clonotype: One junction end disagrees with the germline gene, perhaps due to a read error. The chain recombines TRBV4-1 with TRBJ2-7; 7 bases align to TRBD1. Germline-derived CDR1 and CDR2 are MGHRA and YSYEKL. This CDR3 spans 15 amino acids. CDR3 DNA sequence: TGCGCCAGCTGCCAATGGACTGGGACAGCCTACGATCAGTACTTC. As protein: CASCQWTGTAYDQYF.

The V call is TRBV18, the J call TRBJ2-2; D is unresolved. V shed 3 bases and J shed 1 base, with 9 bases lying between them. Germline CDR1 KGHSH, CDR2 LQKENI. The CDR3 sequence is 15 residues long. The chain's CDR3 is CASSPEGRNTGELFF. The CDR3 nucleotides are TGTGCCAGCTCACCGGAAGGTCGGAACACCGGGGAGCTGTTTTTT.